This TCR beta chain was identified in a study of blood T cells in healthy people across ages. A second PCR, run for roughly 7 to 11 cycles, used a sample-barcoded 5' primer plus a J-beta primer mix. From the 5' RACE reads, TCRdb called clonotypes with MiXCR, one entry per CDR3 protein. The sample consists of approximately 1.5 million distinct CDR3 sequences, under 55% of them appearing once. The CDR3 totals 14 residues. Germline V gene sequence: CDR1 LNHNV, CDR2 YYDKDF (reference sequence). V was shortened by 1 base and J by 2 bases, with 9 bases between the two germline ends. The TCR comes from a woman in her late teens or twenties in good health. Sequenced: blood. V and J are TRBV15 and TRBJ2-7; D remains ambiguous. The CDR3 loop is CATSRVDNPYEQYF. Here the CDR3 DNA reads TGTGCCACCAGCAGAGTCGACAACCCCTACGAGCAGTACTTC.